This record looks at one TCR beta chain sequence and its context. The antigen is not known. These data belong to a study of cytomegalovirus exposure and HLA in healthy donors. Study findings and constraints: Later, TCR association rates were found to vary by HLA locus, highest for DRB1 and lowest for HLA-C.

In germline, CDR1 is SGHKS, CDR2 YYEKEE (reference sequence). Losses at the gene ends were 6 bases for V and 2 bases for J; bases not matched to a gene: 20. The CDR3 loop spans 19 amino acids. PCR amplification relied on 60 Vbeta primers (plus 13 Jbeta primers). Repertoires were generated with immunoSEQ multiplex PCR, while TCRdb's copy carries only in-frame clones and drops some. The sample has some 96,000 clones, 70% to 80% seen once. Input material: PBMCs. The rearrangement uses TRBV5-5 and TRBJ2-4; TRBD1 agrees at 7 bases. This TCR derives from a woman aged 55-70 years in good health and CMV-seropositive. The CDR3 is CASTHSGGQRFFSKNIQYF. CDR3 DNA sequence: TGTGCCAGCACCCACAGTGGGGGACAGCGATTTTTCTCCAAAAACATTCAGTACTTC.